This TCR beta chain is from a study of cytomegalovirus exposure and HLA in healthy donors. PCR amplification relied on 60 Vbeta primers (plus 13 Jbeta primers). Assay: immunoSEQ multiplex PCR; the TCRdb copy retains only in-frame clones and omits some. The sample carries roughly 120,000 clones, 60% to 80% recorded once. V trimming: 5 bases; J trimming: 10 bases; junction bases outside the gene matches: 12. The CDR3 contains 17 residues. Germline V gene lookup returns CDR1 SGHTA and CDR2 FQGNSA. Study-wide results and caveats: Later analysis identified a missense DCLRE1C variant that was linked to TCR beta V- and J-gene trimming. There were several of the most significant clusters that appeared linked to common viral pathogens in a later analysis. There were reportedly fewer N-insertions in an Asian-associated ancestry cluster than the roughly 670-donor mean, in a later analysis.

Only a few counts were recorded for this clone. Its matching antigen is unknown. Whereas donors were nominally healthy upon sampling, unrecorded immune exposures were probable. Sequencing used PBMCs. The receptor was derived from a man aged 50 to 59 in good health and CMV-seropositive. The J gene is TRBJ2-1, the V gene TRBV7-2; 15 bases agree with TRBD2. The CDR3 sequence is CASSLRTSGGAPREQFF. The CDR3 DNA is TGTGCCAGCAGCCTCAGGACTAGCGGGGGGGCTCCTCGAGAGCAGTTCTTC.